The 22 T cell receptor beta chains given below trace back to one sample, sequenced in a study of shared clonotypes between healthy human individuals (TCRdb year 2020). The library was built by means of the immunoSEQ multiplex PCR assay. In TCRdb, the immuneACCESS table is reduced to in-frame sequences with V and J assigned. These tables do not hold every clone; where another copy was compared, an unresolved V gene accounts for under half, and the others remain unexplained. In this sample the table shows about 2 million clones, roughly 94% of which occur a single time. The biggest ten clones account for 0.13% of the sample. Source material: naive CD4+ T cells sorted from blood. The meaning of the sample's cell subset or site label: CD45RA+ positively selected. These receptors all come from a man younger than 35 in good health.

The chain carries TRBV6-5 and TRBJ2-3; TRBD1 agrees at 9 bases. This CDR3 contains 13 residues. V was clipped by 10 bases and J by 4 bases; unmatched bases: 6. From germline, CDR1 is MNHEY and CDR2 SVGAGI. Here the CDR3 reads CATGGQGADTQYF. CDR3 DNA: TGTGCCACCGGGGGACAGGGCGCAGATACGCAGTATTTT.

The V call is TRBV5-1, the J call TRBJ1-2, with 7 bases identical to TRBD1. Losses at the gene ends were 4 bases for V and 4 bases for J; bases not matched to a gene: 7. Germline V gene lookup returns CDR1 SGHRS and CDR2 YFSETQ. CDR3 length equals 14 residues. Written as DNA, the CDR3 is TGCGCCAGCAGCCTTGGACAGGAAGCCTATGGCTACACCTTC. Its translation is CASSLGQEAYGYTF.

The V gene is TRBV6-6, the J gene TRBJ1-3, with D perhaps matching TRBD1 (5 bases). CDR1 MNHNY and CDR2 SVGAGI come from the germline V gene (reference sequence). V lost 6 bases to trimming and J lost 0 bases, with 12 bases between them. This CDR3 is 15 amino acids long. The CDR3 sequence: CASSADSSSGNTIYF. The CDR3 DNA reads as TGTGCCAGCAGCGCCGACAGTAGCTCTGGAAACACCATATATTTT.

The rearrangement uses TRBV4-3 and TRBJ2-3; D is tentatively TRBD1 or TRBD2 (5 bases each). V lost 5 bases and J lost 6, with 18 bases in between. The CDR3 is made up of 15 amino acids. Germline V lookup: CDR1 LGHNA, CDR2 YSLEER. For the CDR3, the DNA is TGCGCCAGCAGCACCAGTTCGGGGCCACAGGATACGCAGTATTTT. Amino acid sequence: CASSTSSGPQDTQYF.

The chain has TRBV5-8 and TRBJ1-5, with D uncertain. The germline V and J ends were trimmed by 4 bases and 1 base, with 12 bases remaining between them. Per the germline V gene, CDR1 is SGHTS and CDR2 is YDEGEE. CDR3 length: 15 residues. CDR3 protein: CASSRASGSNQPQHF. CDR3 bases: TGTGCCAGCAGCCGGGCCTCCGGGAGCAATCAGCCCCAGCATTTT.

This clone was seen just once. This sequence joins TRBV10-3 and TRBJ1-1, with 7 bases lining up with TRBD1. From germline, CDR1 is ENHRY and CDR2 SYGVKD. The CDR3 has 13 amino acids. V lost 5 bases and J lost 7; bases outside the gene matches: 7. CDR3 protein: CAISPHDRDEAFF. CDR3 DNA sequence: TGTGCCATCAGTCCTCACGACAGGGATGAAGCTTTCTTT.

The V call is TRBV6-1, the J call TRBJ2-7; tentative D call: TRBD1 (6 bases). The germline V gene encodes CDR1 MNHNS and CDR2 SASEGT. V gave up 6 bases and J gave up 3 bases, with 12 bases separating them. The CDR3 consists of 13 residues. CDR3 sequence reads: CASSRTEGYEQYF. The CDR3 DNA is TGTGCCAGCAGCAGGACAGAAGGCTACGAGCAGTACTTC.

This clone was seen repeatedly, ten times or more. This CDR3 is also generated by other DNA sequences in the sample. The chain recombines TRBV28 with TRBJ1-6; D is uncertain. Trimming took off 2 bases at V and 5 bases at J, with 10 bases between the two ends. The CDR3 consists of 15 residues. Germline V gene data show CDR1 as MDHEN and CDR2 as SYDVKM. The CDR3 DNA reads TGTGCCAGCAGTTTAAACGGATTCGATAATTCACCCCTCCACTTT. Residues: CASSLNGFDNSPLHF.

This chain uses TRBV5-1 with TRBJ1-1; D may be TRBD1 (6 bases). V lost 0 bases to trimming and J lost 1 base, with 16 bases between them. CDR1 and CDR2 from the germline V gene are SGHRS and YFSETQ. The CDR3 extends over 17 amino acids. The CDR3: CASSLVFRGQKNTEAFF. CDR3 sequence (DNA): TGCGCCAGCAGCTTGGTATTTAGGGGACAAAAGAACACTGAAGCTTTCTTT.

This rearrangement joins TRBV4-1 to TRBJ2-5, with 10 bases matching TRBD2. Germline V gene sequence: CDR1 MGHRA, CDR2 YSYEKL. The V segment lost 6 bases and the J segment 2 bases; nucleotides outside the gene matches: 6. The CDR3 covers 15 residues. The CDR3 here is CASSRKTSGQETQYF. As DNA, the CDR3 is TGCGCCAGCAGTCGCAAGACTAGCGGGCAAGAGACCCAGTACTTC.

The chain is built from TRBV5-5 and TRBJ1-5, with D perhaps matching TRBD1 (5 bases). Germline CDR1 reads SGHKS; CDR2 reads YYEKEE (reference sequence). With 4 bases removed from V and 4 bases from J, the gap between germline ends came to 21 bases. There are 17 residues in the CDR3. The CDR3 DNA sequence: TGTGCCAGCAGCCCCGACCCGTTGATGGGGCTTAATCAGCCCCAGCATTTT. Translated: CASSPDPLMGLNQPQHF.

This sequence joins TRBV10-1 and TRBJ1-4; D is possibly TRBD1 (6 bases). V was pared by 3 bases and J by 7 bases, with 12 bases between. This CDR3 region has 14 residues. Germline CDR1 WNHNN, CDR2 SYGVQD (reference sequence). The CDR3 DNA is TGCGCCAGCAGTGAAGGGGGGCTTGGTGAAAAACTGTTTTTT. Its translation: CASSEGGLGEKLFF.

The V call is TRBV5-6, the J call TRBJ2-2; a weak D match, TRBD2 (6 bases). This CDR3 is 14 amino acids long. Trimming removed 5 bases from V and 4 bases from J, with 12 bases in between. From germline, CDR1 is SGHDT and CDR2 YYEEEE. The CDR3 bases are TGTGCCAGCAGGCGGGACCCTTCCACCGGGGAGCTGTTTTTT. This translates into CASRRDPSTGELFF.

As regards this clone: The sample has other DNA sequences that encode this CDR3 too. The chain is built from TRBV6-1 and TRBJ2-7, with 13 bases fitting TRBD2. The germline V gene encodes CDR1 MNHNS and CDR2 SASEGT. V lost 4 bases, J lost 4 bases, and 1 base stayed unmatched. The CDR3 extends over 14 amino acids. The CDR3 DNA sequence: TGTGCCAGCAGTGGGACTAGCGGGGGTTACGAGCAGTACTTC. This sequence encodes CASSGTSGGYEQYF.

The chain combines TRBV18 with TRBJ2-1, with D possibly TRBD1 on 6 matching bases. Germline V lookup: CDR1 KGHSH, CDR2 LQKENI. Between the trimmed V and J ends, which lost 0 bases and 2 bases, there was a span of 11 bases. The CDR3 runs to 16 residues. The CDR3, as DNA: TGTGCCAGCTCACCACCACCAGGGGTCACCTACAATGAGCAGTTCTTC. It specifies CASSPPPGVTYNEQFF.

V and J are TRBV7-9 and TRBJ2-7; D ambiguous. CDR3 length: 12 residues. Germline-derived CDR1 and CDR2 are SEHNR and FQNEAQ (reference sequence). Trimming stripped 5 bases from V and 6 bases from J, with 11 bases between. This CDR3 is CASSLIPGEQYF. The DNA for the CDR3 is TGTGCCAGCAGCCTTATACCCGGCGAGCAGTACTTC.

The gene calls are TRBV28 and TRBJ2-5; D call uncertain. The CDR3 spans 13 residues. Between the trimmed V and J ends, which lost 8 bases and 1 base, there was a span of 11 bases. CDR1 is MDHEN and CDR2 is SYDVKM in the germline V gene. The CDR3 here is CASGPVAQETQYF. CDR3 nucleotides: TGTGCCAGCGGCCCGGTGGCCCAAGAGACCCAGTACTTC.

This chain links TRBV5-1 with TRBJ2-2; D is perhaps TRBD1 (6 bases). V was shortened by 4 bases and J by 6 bases, with 13 bases between the two germline ends. Germline assignment: CDR1 SGHRS and CDR2 YFSETQ. This CDR3 comprises 14 residues. The CDR3 coding sequence is TGCGCCAGCAGCGCCACAGGGTCGGCCGGGGAGCTGTTTTTT. It specifies CASSATGSAGELFF.

The chain employs TRBV5-8 and TRBJ1-6, with D possibly being TRBD1 (6 bases). Germline CDR1 and CDR2: SGHTS and YDEGEE. V lost 4 bases and J 8 bases, leaving 13 bases between the germline ends. The CDR3 has 14 amino acids. The CDR3: CASSLRGVDSPLHF. DNA for the CDR3: TGTGCCAGCAGCCTCAGGGGTGTGGATTCACCCCTCCACTTT. The complete variable domain, with remaining parts taken from reference TRBV5-8 and TRBJ1-6, reads EAGVTQSPTHLIKTRGQQATLRCSPISGHTSVYWYQQALGLGLQFLLWYDEGEERNRGNFPPRFSGRQFPNYSSELNVNALELEDSALYLCASSLRGVDSPLHFGNGTRLTVT.

The rearrangement links TRBV6-1 to TRBJ1-6; unclear D gene. Germline V CDR1 and CDR2: MNHNS, SASEGT. Deletions cut 6 bases from V and 3 bases from J, with 9 bases between. The CDR3 is 14 amino acids. CDR3 region: CASSPGNYNSPLHF. The CDR3, as DNA: TGTGCCAGCAGCCCCGGGAACTATAATTCACCCCTCCACTTT.

This clone has a single count. The rearrangement uses TRBV18 and TRBJ1-5; D unresolved. This CDR3 is built from 12 residues. V lost 5 bases, J lost 9 bases, and 11 bases lay in between. Germline-derived CDR1 and CDR2 are KGHSH and LQKENI. As DNA, the CDR3 is TGTGCCAGCTCAGAAGCGGTGGGGCCCCAGCATTTT. Residues: CASSEAVGPQHF. The full variable domain, completed using reference TRBV18 and TRBJ1-5, is NAGVMQNPRHLVRRRGQEARLRCSPMKGHSHVYWYRQLPEEGLKFMVYLQKENIIDESGMPKERFSAEFPKEGPSILRIQQVVRGDSAAYFCASSEAVGPQHFGDGTRLSIL.

This clone was found once. The chain employs TRBV7-9 and TRBJ2-7; 9 bases fit TRBD2. CDR1 and CDR2 from the germline V gene are SEHNR and FQNEAQ (reference sequence). This CDR3 spans 14 amino acids. J was trimmed by 5 bases and V by 5 bases; bases with no gene match: 7. This CDR3 reads CASSPTRGGDEQYF. CDR3 DNA: TGTGCCAGCAGCCCGACTCGCGGGGGGGACGAGCAGTACTTC.